This T cell receptor (beta chain) was identified in a study of technical replicates of blood from four donors. This clone was detected once. Measured with immunoSEQ multiplex PCR; TCRdb has only the in-frame clones, and not every one. This table holds more than 65,000 clones, around 95% found once. In germline, CDR1 is LGHNA, CDR2 YSLEER. After removal of 4 bases from V and 0 bases from J, the junction contained 3 bases not matched to a gene. The CDR3 runs 15 residues. This receptor was taken from a human donor in good health. This chain links TRBV4-3 with TRBJ2-1; 7 bases line up with TRBD2. Material for sequencing was T cells isolated from PBMCs. CDR3 sequence (DNA): TGCGCCAGCAGCCCAAGCGGGAACTCCTACAATGAGCAGTTCTTC. Translating it yields CASSPSGNSYNEQFF.